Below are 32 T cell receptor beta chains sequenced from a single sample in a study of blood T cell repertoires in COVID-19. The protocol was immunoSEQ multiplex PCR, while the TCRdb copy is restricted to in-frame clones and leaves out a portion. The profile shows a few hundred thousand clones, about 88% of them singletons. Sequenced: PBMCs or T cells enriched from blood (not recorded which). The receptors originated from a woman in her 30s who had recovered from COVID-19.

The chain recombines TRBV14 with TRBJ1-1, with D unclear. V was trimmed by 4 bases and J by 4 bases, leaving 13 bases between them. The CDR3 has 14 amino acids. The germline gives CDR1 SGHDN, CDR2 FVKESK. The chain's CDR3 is CASSRGPGSTEAFF. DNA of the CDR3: TGTGCCAGCAGCCGAGGGCCGGGGAGCACTGAAGCTTTCTTT.

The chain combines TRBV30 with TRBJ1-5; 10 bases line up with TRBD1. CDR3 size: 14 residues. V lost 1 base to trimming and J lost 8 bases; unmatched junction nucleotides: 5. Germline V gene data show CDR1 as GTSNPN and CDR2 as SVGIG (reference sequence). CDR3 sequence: CAWSGGQGIEPQHF. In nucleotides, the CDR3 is TGTGCCTGGAGTGGGGGACAGGGGATCGAGCCCCAGCATTTT.

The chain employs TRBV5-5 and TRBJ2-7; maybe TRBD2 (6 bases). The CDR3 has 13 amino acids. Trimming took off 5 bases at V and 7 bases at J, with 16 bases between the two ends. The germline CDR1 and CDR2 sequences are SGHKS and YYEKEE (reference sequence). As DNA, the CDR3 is TGTGCCAGCAGTTCAGGGACTTTGGGAGAGCAGTACTTC. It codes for CASSSGTLGEQYF.

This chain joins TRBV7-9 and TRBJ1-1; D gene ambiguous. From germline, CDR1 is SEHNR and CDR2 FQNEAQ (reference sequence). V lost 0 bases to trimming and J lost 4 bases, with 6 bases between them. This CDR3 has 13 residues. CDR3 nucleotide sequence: TGTGCCAGCAGCTTAGCTCCCTCCACTGAAGCTTTCTTT. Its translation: CASSLAPSTEAFF.

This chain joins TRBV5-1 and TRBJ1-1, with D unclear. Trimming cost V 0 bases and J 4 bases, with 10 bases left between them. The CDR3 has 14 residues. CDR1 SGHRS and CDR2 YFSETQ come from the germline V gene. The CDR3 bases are TGCGCCAGCAGCTTGGTCACGGGGAGCACTGAAGCTTTCTTT. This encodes CASSLVTGSTEAFF. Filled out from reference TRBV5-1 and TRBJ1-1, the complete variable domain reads KAGVTQTPRYLIKTRGQQVTLSCSPISGHRSVSWYQQTPGQGLQFLFEYFSETQRNKGNFPGRFSGRQFSNSRSEMNVSTLELGDSALYLCASSLVTGSTEAFFGQGTRLTVV.

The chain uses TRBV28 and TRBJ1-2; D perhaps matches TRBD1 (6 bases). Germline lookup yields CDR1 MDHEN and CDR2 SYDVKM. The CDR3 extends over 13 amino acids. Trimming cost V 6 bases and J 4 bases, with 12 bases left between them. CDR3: CASSQQGGYGYTF. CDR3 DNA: TGTGCCAGCAGCCAACAGGGTGGCTATGGCTACACCTTC.

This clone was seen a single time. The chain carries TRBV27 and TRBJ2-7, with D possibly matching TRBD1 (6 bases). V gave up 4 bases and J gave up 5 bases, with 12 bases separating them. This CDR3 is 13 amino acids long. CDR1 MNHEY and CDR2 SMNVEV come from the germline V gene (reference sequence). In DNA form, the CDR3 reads TGTGCCAGCAGTTCATCAGGGGTCCACGAGCAGTACTTC. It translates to CASSSSGVHEQYF.

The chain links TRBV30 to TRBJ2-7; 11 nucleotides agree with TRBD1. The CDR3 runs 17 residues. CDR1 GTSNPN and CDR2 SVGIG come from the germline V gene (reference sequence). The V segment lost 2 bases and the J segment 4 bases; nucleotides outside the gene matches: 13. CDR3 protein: CAWSPFPGQGDPYEQYF. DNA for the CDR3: TGTGCCTGGAGTCCCTTTCCGGGACAGGGGGACCCGTACGAGCAGTACTTC.

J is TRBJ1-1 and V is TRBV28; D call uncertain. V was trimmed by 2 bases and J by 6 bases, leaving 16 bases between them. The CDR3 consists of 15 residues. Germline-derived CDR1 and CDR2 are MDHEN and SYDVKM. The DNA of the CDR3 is TGTGCCAGCAGTTTAGTCGATTTAGGGAGCGCTGAAGCTTTCTTT. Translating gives CASSLVDLGSAEAFF.

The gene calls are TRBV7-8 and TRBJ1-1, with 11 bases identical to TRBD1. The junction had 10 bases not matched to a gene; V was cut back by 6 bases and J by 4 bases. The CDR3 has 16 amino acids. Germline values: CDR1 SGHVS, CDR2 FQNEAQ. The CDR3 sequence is CASSRRGTGGSTEAFF. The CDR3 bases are TGTGCCAGCAGTCGAAGAGGGACAGGGGGGTCCACTGAAGCTTTCTTT. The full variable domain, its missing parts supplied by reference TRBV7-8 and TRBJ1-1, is GAGVSQSPRYKVAKRGQDVALRCDPISGHVSLFWYQQALGQGPEFLTYFQNEAQLDKSGLPSDRFFAERPEGSVSTLKIQRTQQEDSAVYLCASSRRGTGGSTEAFFGQGTRLTVV.

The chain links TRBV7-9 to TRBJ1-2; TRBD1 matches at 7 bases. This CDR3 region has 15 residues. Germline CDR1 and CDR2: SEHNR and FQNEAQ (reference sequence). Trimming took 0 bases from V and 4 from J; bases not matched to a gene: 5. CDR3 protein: CASSLAAAGGYGYTF. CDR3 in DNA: TGTGCCAGCAGCTTAGCAGCGGCAGGGGGCTATGGCTACACCTTC.

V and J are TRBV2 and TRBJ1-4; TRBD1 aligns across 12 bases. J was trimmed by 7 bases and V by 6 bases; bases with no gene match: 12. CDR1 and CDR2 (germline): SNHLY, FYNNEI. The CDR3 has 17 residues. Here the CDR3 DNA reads TGTGCCAGCAGGGCCTCCGGGACAGGGGGCCGGGGTGAAAAACTGTTTTTT. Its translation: CASRASGTGGRGEKLFF. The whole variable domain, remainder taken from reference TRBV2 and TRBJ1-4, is EPEVTQTPSHQVTQMGQEVILRCVPISNHLYFYWYRQILGQKVEFLVSFYNNEISEKSEIFDDQFSVERPDGSNFTLKIRSTKLEDSAMYFCASRASGTGGRGEKLFFGSGTQLSVL.

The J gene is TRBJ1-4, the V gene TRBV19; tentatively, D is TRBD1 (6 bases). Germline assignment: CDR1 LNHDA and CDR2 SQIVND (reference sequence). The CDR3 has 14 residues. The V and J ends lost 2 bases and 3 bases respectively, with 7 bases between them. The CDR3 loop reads CASSIQGPNEKLFF. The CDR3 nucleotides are TGTGCCAGTAGTATACAGGGGCCTAATGAAAAACTGTTTTTT.

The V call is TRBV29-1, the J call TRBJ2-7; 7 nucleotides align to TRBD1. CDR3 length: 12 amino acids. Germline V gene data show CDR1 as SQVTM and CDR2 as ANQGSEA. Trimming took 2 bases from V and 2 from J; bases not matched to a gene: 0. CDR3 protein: CSVEQGAYEQYF. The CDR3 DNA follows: TGCAGCGTTGAACAGGGGGCCTACGAGCAGTACTTC.

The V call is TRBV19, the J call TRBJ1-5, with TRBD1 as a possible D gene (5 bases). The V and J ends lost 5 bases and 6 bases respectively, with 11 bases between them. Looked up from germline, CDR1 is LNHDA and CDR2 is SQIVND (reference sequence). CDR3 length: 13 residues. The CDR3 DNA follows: TGTGCCAGTAGTCAGGGTGGGTCTCAGCCCCAGCATTTT. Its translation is CASSQGGSQPQHF.

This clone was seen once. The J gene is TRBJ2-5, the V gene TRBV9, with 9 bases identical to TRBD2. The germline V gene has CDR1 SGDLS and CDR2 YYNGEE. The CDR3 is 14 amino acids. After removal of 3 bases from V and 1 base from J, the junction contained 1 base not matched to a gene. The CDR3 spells CASSGAGGQETQYF. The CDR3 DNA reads TGTGCCAGCAGCGGAGCGGGGGGCCAAGAGACCCAGTACTTC. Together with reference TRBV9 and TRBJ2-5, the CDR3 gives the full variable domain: DSGVTQTPKHLITATGQRVTLRCSPRSGDLSVYWYQQSLDQGLQFLIQYYNGEERAKGNILERFSAQQFPDLHSELNLSSLELGDSALYFCASSGAGGQETQYFGPGTRLLVL.

CDR3 residues: CASRLSGGANTGELFF. CDR3 DNA: TGTGCAAGTCGCTTGAGCGGGGGAGCTAACACCGGGGAGCTGTTTTTT. The chain couples TRBV12-2 to TRBJ2-2; TRBD2, the D gene given by the table, was not confirmed from the DNA. TRBV12-2 is recorded as a pseudogene. CDR3 length: 16 amino acids.

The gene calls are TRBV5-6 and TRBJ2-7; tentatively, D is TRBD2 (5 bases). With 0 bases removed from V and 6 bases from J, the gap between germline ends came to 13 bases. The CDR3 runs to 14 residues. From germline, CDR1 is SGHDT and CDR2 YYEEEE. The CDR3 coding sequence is TGTGCCAGCAGCTTGGATGAAAAGCGGAGCGAGCAGTACTTC. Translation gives CASSLDEKRSEQYF. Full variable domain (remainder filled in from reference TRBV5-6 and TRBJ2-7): DAGVTQSPTHLIKTRGQQVTLRCSPKSGHDTVSWYQQALGQGPQFIFQYYEEEERQRGNFPDRFSGHQFPNYSSELNVNALLLGDSALYLCASSLDEKRSEQYFGPGTRLTVT.

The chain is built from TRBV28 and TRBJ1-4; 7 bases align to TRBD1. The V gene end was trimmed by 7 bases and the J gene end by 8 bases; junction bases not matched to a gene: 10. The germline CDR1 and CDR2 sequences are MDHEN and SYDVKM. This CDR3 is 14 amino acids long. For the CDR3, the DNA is TGTGCCAGCAACCAAGGGGGCGGTCTCGAAAAACTGTTTTTT. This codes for CASNQGGGLEKLFF.

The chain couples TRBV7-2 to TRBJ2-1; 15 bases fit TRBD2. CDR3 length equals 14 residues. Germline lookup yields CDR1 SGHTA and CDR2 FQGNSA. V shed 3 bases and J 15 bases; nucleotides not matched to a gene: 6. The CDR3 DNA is TGTGCCAGCAGCTTTGAGGGACTAGCGGGGGGAGTGTTCTTC. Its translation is CASSFEGLAGGVFF. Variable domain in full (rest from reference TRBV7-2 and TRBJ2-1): GAGVSQSPSNKVTEKGKDVELRCDPISGHTALYWYRQSLGQGLEFLIYFQGNSAPDKSGLPSDRFSAERTGGSVSTLTIQRTQQEDSAVYLCASSFEGLAGGVFFGPGTRLTVL.

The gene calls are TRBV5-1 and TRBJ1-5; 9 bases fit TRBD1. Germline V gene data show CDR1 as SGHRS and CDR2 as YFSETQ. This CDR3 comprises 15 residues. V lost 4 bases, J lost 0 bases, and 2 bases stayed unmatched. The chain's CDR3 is CASSEGQGSNQPQHF. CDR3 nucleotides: TGCGCCAGCAGCGAGGGACAGGGTAGCAATCAGCCCCAGCATTTT.

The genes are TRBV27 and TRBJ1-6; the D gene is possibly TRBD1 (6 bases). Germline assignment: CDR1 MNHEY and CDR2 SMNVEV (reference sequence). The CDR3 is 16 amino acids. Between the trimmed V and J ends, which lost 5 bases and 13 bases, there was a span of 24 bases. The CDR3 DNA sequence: TGTGCCAGCAGTAGACGACAGGTTTCTCCGATTAAGCCCCTCCACTTT. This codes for CASSRRQVSPIKPLHF.

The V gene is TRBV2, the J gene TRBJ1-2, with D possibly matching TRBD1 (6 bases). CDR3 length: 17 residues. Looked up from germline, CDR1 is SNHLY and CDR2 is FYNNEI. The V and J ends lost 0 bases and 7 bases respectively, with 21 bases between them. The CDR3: CASSEAATGRRAGGYTF. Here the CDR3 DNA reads TGTGCCAGCAGTGAAGCTGCTACAGGGCGCCGGGCGGGTGGCTACACCTTC.

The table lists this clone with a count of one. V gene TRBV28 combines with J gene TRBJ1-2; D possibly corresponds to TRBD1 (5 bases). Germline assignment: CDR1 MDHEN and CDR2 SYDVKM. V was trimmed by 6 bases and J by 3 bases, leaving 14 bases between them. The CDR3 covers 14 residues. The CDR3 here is CASSARSGHYGYTF. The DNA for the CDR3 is TGTGCCAGCAGCGCCCGGTCAGGGCACTATGGCTACACCTTC.

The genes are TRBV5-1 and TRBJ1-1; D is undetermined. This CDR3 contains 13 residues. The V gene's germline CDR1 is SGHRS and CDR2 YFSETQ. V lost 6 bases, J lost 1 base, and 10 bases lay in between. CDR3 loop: CASTTAPNTEAFF. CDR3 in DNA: TGCGCCAGCACAACAGCACCGAACACTGAAGCTTTCTTT. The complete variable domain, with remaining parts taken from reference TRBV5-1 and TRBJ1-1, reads KAGVTQTPRYLIKTRGQQVTLSCSPISGHRSVSWYQQTPGQGLQFLFEYFSETQRNKGNFPGRFSGRQFSNSRSEMNVSTLELGDSALYLCASTTAPNTEAFFGQGTRLTVV.

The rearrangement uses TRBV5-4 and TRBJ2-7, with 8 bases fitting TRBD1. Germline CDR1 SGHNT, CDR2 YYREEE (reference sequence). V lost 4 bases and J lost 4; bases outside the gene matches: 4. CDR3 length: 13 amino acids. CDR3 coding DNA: TGTGCCAGCAGCACTGGACAGGGTTACGAGCAGTACTTC. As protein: CASSTGQGYEQYF. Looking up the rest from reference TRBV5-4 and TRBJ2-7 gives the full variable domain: ETGVTQSPTHLIKTRGQQVTLRCSSQSGHNTVSWYQQALGQGPQFIFQYYREEENGRGNFPPRFSGLQFPNYSSELNVNALELDDSALYLCASSTGQGYEQYFGPGTRLTVT.

The CDR3 sequence is CASGGRDRGYEQYF. CDR3 nucleotide sequence: TGTGCCAGTGGGGGCCGGGACAGGGGGTACGAGCAGTACTTC. The chain has TRBV6-5 and TRBJ2-7; 11 bases are shared with TRBD1. This CDR3 region has 14 residues. Trimming cost V 9 bases and J 4 bases; bases outside gene matches: 8. Germline assignment: CDR1 MNHEY and CDR2 SVGAGI.

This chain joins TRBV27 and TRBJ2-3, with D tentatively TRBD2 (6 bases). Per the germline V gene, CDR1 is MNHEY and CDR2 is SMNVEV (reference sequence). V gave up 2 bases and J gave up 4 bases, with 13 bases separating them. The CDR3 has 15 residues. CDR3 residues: CASSLAGLAPDTQYF. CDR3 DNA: TGTGCCAGCAGTTTAGCGGGGCTAGCCCCAGATACGCAGTATTTT.

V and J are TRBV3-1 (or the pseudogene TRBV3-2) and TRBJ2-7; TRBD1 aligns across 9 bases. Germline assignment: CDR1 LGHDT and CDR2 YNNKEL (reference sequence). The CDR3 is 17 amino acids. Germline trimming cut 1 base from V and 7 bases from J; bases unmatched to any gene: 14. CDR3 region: CASSQGARGQGFGEQYF. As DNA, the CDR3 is TGTGCCAGCAGCCAAGGGGCAAGGGGACAGGGTTTTGGAGAGCAGTACTTC.

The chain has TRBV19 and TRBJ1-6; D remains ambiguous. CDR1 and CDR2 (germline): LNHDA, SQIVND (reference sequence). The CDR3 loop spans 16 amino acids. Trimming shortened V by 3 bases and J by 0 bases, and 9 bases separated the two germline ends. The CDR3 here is CASSILGSSYNSPLHF. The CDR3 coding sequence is TGTGCCAGTAGTATCTTGGGGAGCTCCTATAATTCACCCCTCCACTTT.

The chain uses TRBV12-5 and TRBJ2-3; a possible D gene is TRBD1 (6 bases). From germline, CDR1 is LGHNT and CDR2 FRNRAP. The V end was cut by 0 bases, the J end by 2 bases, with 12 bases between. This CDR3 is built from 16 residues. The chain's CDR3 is CASGLVQGSFTDTQYF. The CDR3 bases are TGTGCTAGTGGTTTGGTACAGGGATCTTTCACAGATACGCAGTATTTT.

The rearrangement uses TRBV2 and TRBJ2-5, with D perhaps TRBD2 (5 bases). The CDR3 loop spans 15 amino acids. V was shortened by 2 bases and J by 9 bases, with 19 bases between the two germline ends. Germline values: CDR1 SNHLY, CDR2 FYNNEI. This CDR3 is CASSESLGGPGAQYF. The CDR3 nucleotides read TGTGCCAGCAGTGAATCTTTAGGCGGGCCCGGGGCCCAGTACTTC. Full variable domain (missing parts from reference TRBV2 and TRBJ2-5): EPEVTQTPSHQVTQMGQEVILRCVPISNHLYFYWYRQILGQKVEFLVSFYNNEISEKSEIFDDQFSVERPDGSNFTLKIRSTKLEDSAMYFCASSESLGGPGAQYFGPGTRLLVL.